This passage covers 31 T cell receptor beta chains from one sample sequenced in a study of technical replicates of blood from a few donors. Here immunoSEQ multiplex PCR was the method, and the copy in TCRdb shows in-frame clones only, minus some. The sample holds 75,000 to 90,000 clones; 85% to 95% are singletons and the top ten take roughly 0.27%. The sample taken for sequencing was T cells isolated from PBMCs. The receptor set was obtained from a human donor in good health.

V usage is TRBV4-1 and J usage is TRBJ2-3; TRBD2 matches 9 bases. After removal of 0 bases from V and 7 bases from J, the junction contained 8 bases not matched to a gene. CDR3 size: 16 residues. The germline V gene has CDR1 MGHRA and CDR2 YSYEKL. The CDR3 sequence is CASSQEGGSGSYTQYF. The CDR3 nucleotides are TGCGCCAGCAGCCAAGAGGGCGGTAGCGGGAGTTATACGCAGTATTTT.

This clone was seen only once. CDR3 bases: TGTGCCAGCCGGTCGAGAGGCTCTGGAAACACCATATATTTT. Residues: CASRSRGSGNTIYF. The genes are TRBV6-1 and TRBJ1-3; no clear D. The CDR3 has 14 residues. Germline V lookup: CDR1 MNHNS, CDR2 SASEGT. V shed 8 bases and J shed 0 bases, with 11 bases lying between them.

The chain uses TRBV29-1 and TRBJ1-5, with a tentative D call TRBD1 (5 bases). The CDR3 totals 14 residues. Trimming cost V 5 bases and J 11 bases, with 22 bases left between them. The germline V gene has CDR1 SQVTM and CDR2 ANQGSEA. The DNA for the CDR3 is TGCAGCGTTTTGGGACTGTTAGCAATCACCTCCCAGCATTTT. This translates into CSVLGLLAITSQHF.

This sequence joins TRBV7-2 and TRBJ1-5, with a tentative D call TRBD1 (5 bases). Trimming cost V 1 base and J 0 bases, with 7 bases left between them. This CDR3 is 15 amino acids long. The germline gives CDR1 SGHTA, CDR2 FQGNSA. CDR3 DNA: TGTGCCAGCAGCTTAGGACAGTATAGCAATCAGCCCCAGCATTTT. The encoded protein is CASSLGQYSNQPQHF.

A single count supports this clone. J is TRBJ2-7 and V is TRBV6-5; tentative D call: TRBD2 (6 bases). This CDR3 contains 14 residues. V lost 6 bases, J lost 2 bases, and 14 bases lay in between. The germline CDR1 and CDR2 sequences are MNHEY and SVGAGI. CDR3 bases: TGTGCCAGCAGGAGGGACTCGTCTACCTACGAGCAGTACTTC. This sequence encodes CASRRDSSTYEQYF.

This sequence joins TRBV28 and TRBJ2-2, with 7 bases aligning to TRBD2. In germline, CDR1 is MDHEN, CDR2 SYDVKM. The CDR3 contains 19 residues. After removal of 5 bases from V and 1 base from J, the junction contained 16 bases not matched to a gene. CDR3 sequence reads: CASSPSGLTEIKNTGELFF. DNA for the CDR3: TGTGCCAGCAGTCCTAGCGGTCTAACTGAAATCAAGAACACCGGGGAGCTGTTTTTT. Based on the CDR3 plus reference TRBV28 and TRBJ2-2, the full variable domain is DVKVTQSSRYLVKRTGEKVFLECVQDMDHENMFWYRQDPGLGLRLIYFSYDVKMKEKGDIPEGYSVSREKKERFSLILESASTNQTSMYLCASSPSGLTEIKNTGELFFGEGSRLTVL.

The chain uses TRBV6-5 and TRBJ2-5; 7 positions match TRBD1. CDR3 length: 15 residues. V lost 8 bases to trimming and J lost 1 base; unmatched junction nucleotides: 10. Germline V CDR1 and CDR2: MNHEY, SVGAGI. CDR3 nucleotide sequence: TGTGCCAGCGTCCCTCTGGGACAGCCCCAAGAGACCCAGTACTTC. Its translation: CASVPLGQPQETQYF.

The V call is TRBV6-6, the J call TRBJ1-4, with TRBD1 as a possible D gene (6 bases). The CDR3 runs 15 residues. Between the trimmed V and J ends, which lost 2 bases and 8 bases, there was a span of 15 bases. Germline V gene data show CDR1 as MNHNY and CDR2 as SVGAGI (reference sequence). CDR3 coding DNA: TGTGCCAGCAGTTACATCGGGACATGGGAGGAAAAACTGTTTTTT. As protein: CASSYIGTWEEKLFF.

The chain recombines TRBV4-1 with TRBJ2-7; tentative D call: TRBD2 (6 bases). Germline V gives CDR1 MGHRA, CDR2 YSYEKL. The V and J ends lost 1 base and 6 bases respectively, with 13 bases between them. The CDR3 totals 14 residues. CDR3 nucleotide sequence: TGCGCCAGCAGCCAAGGGGGGGATCGGGGCGAGCAGTACTTC. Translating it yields CASSQGGDRGEQYF.

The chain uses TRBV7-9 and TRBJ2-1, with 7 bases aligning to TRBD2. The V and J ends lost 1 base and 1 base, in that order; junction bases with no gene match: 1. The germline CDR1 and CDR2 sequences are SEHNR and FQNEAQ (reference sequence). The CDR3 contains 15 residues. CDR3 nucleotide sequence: TGTGCCAGCAGCTTAGGGACTAGGTCCTACAATGAGCAGTTCTTC. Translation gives CASSLGTRSYNEQFF.

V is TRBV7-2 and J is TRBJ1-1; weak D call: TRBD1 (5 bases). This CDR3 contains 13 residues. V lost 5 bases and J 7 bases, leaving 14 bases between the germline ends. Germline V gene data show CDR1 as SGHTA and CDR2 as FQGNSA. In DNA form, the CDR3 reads TGTGCCAGCAGCACGCTCCCAGGGATTGAAGCTTTCTTT. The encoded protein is CASSTLPGIEAFF.

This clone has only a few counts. The CDR3 region is CASSSPGSGELFF. In DNA form, the CDR3 reads TGTGCCAGCAGCTCCCCAGGGTCCGGGGAGCTGTTTTTT. The chain joins TRBV5-4 to TRBJ2-2; D is possibly TRBD1 (5 bases). Germline CDR1 and CDR2: SGHNT and YYREEE (reference sequence). Between the trimmed V and J ends, which lost 3 bases and 6 bases, there was a span of 9 bases. The CDR3 totals 13 residues.

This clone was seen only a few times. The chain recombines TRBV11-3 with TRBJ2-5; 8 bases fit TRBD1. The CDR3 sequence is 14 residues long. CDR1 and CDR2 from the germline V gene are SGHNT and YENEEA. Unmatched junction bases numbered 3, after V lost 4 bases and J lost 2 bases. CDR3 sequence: CASSSRTGQETQYF. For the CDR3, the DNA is TGTGCCAGCAGCTCTCGGACAGGGCAAGAGACCCAGTACTTC.

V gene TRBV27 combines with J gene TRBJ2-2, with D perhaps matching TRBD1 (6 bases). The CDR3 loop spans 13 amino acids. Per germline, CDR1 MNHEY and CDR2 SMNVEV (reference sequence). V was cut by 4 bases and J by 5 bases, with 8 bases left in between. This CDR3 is CASSSRGTGELFF. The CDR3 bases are TGTGCCAGCAGTTCCAGGGGTACCGGGGAGCTGTTTTTT.

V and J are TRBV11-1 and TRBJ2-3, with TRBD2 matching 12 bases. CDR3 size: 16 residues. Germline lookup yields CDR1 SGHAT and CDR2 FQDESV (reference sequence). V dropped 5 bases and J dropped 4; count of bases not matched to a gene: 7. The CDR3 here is CASSALLAGGADTQYF. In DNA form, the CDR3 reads TGTGCCAGCAGCGCACTACTAGCGGGAGGTGCAGATACGCAGTATTTT.

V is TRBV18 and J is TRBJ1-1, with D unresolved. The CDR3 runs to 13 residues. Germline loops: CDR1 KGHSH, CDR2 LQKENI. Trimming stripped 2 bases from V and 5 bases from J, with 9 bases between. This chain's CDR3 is CASSPEGGTEAFF. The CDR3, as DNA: TGTGCCAGCTCACCAGAGGGAGGGACTGAAGCTTTCTTT.

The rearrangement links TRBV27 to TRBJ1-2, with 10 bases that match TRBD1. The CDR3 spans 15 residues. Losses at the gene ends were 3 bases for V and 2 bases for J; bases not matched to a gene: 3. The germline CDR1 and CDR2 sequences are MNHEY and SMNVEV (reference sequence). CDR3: CASSFTGQGNYGYTF. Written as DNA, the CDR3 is TGTGCCAGCAGTTTCACGGGACAGGGGAACTATGGCTACACCTTC.

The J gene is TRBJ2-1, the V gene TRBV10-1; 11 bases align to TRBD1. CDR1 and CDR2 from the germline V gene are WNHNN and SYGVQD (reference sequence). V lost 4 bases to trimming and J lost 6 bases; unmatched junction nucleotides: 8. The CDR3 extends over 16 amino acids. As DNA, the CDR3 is TGCGCCAGCAGTGCCGAAGGACAGGGGGCAGTCAATGAGCAGTTCTTC. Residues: CASSAEGQGAVNEQFF.

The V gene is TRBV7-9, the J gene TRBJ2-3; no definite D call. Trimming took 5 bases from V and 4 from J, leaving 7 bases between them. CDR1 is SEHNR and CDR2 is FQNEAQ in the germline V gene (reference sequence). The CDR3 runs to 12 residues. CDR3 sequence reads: CASSPSSDTQYF. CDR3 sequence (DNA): TGTGCCAGCAGCCCCAGTTCAGATACGCAGTATTTT.

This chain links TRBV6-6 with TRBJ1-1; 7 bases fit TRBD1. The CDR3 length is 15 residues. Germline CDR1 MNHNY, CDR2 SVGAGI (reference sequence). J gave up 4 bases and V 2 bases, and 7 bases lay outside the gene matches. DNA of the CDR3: TGTGCCAGCAGTTACAGCGTAGACAGGGCCACTGAAGCTTTCTTT. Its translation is CASSYSVDRATEAFF.

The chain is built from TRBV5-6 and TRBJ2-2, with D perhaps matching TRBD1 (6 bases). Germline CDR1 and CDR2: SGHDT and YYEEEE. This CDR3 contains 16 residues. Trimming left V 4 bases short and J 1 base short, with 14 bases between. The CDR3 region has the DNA TGTGCCAGCAGCCGGGAAGGACAGCTGAACACCGGGGAGCTGTTTTTT. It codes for CASSREGQLNTGELFF. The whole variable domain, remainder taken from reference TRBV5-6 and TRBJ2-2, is DAGVTQSPTHLIKTRGQQVTLRCSPKSGHDTVSWYQQALGQGPQFIFQYYEEEERQRGNFPDRFSGHQFPNYSSELNVNALLLGDSALYLCASSREGQLNTGELFFGEGSRLTVL.

CDR3 nucleotides: TGCGCCAGCAGTGAGTCGGGAGCTAGCGGAGCCTCCTACGAGCAGTACTTC. Translating gives CASSESGASGASYEQYF. The chain joins TRBV10-1 to TRBJ2-7; 7 bases are shared with TRBD2. CDR3 size: 17 residues. J gave up 0 bases and V 0 bases, and 8 bases lay outside the gene matches. Germline V gives CDR1 WNHNN, CDR2 SYGVQD (reference sequence).

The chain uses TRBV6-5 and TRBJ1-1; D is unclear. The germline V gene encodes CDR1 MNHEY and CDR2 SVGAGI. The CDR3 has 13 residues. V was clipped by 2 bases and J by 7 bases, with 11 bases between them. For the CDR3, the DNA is TGTGCCAGCAGTTACAGCGGGCTCCATGAAGCTTTCTTT. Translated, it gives CASSYSGLHEAFF.

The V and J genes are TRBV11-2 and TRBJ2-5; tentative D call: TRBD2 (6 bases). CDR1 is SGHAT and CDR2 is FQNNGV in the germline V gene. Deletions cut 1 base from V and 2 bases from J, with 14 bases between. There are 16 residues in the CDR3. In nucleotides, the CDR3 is TGTGCCAGCAGCTTAGTGCCCTCCGGGAGACAAGAGACCCAGTACTTC. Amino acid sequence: CASSLVPSGRQETQYF.

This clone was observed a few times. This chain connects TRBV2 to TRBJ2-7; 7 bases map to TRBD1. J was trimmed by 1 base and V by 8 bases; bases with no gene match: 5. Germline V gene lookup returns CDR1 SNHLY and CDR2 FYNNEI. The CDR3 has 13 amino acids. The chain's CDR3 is CASCRQGSYEQYF. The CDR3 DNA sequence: TGTGCCAGCTGTAGACAGGGTTCCTACGAGCAGTACTTC.

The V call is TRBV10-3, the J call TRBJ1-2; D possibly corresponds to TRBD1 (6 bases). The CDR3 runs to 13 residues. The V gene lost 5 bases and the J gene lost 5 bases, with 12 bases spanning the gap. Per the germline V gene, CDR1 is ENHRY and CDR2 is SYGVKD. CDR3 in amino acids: CAISLRTEYGYTF. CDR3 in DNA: TGTGCCATCAGTCTCCGGACAGAGTATGGCTACACCTTC.

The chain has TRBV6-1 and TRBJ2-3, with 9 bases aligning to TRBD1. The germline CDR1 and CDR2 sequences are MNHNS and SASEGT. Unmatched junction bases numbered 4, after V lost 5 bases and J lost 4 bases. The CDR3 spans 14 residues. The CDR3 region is CASSRDRVPDTQYF. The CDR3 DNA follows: TGTGCCAGCAGTCGGGACAGGGTCCCAGATACGCAGTATTTT.

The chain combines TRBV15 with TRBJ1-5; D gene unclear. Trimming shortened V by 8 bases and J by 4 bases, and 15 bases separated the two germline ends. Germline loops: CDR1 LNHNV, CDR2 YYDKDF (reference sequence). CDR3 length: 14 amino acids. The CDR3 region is CATVGEGPNQPQHF. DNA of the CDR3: TGTGCCACCGTCGGTGAGGGTCCGAATCAGCCCCAGCATTTT.

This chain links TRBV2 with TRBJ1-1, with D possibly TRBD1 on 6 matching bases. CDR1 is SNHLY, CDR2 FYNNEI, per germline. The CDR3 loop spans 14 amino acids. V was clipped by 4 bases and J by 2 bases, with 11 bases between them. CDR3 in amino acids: CASSVVGANTEAFF. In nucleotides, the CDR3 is TGTGCCAGCAGTGTAGTGGGGGCTAACACTGAAGCTTTCTTT. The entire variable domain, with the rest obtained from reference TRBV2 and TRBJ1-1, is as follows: EPEVTQTPSHQVTQMGQEVILRCVPISNHLYFYWYRQILGQKVEFLVSFYNNEISEKSEIFDDQFSVERPDGSNFTLKIRSTKLEDSAMYFCASSVVGANTEAFFGQGTRLTVV.

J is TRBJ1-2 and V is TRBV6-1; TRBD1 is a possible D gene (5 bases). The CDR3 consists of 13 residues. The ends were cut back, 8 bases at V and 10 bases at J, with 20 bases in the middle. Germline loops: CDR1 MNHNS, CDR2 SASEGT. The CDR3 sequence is CASRIGQGKDYTF. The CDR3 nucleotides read TGTGCCAGCCGCATAGGGCAGGGTAAGGACTACACCTTC.

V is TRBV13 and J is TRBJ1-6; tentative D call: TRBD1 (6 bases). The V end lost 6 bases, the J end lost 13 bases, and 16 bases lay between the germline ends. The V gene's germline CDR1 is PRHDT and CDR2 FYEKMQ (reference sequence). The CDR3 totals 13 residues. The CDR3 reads CASSPRGAGPLHF. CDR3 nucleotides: TGTGCCAGCAGTCCTCGGGGGGCCGGTCCCCTCCACTTT.